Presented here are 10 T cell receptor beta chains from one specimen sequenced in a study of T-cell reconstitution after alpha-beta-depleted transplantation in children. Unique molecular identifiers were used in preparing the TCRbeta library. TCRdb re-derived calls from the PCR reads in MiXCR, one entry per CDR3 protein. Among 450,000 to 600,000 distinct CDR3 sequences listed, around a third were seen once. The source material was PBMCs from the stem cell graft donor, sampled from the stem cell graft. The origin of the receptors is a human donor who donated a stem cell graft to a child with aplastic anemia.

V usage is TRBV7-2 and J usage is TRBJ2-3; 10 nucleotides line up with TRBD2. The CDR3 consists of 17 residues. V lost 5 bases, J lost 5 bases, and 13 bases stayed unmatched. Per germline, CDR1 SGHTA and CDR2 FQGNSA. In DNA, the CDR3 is TGTGCCAGCAGCCCGATGGCGGCTAGCGGGAGATTAGATACGCAGTATTTT. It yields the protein CASSPMAASGRLDTQYF.

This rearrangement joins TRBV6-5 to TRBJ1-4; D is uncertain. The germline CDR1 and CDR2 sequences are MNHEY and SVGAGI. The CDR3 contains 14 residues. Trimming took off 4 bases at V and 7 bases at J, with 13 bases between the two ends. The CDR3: CASSSGPWSEKLFF. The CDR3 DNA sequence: TGTGCCAGCAGTTCTGGACCTTGGAGTGAAAAACTGTTTTTT.

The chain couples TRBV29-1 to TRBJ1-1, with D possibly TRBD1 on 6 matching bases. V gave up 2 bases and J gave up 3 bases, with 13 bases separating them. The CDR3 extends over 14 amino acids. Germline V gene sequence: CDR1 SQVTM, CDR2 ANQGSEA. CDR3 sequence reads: CSVERGGRYTEAFF. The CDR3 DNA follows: TGCAGCGTTGAACGGGGGGGCCGGTACACTGAAGCTTTCTTT.

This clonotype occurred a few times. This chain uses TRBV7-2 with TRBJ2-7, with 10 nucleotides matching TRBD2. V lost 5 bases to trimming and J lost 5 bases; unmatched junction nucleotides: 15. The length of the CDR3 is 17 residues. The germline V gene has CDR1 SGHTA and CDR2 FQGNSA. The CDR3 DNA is TGTGCCAGCAGCCCCCCGCCTAGCGGGAGTTACCCCCACGAGCAGTACTTC. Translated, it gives CASSPPPSGSYPHEQYF. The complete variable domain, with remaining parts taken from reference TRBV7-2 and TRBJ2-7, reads GAGVSQSPSNKVTEKGKDVELRCDPISGHTALYWYRQSLGQGLEFLIYFQGNSAPDKSGLPSDRFSAERTGGSVSTLTIQRTQQEDSAVYLCASSPPPSGSYPHEQYFGPGTRLTVT.

The chain's CDR3 is CASSSDWNYGYTF. CDR3 DNA: TGTGCCAGCAGCTCTGACTGGAACTATGGCTACACCTTC. The rearrangement links TRBV6-1 to TRBJ1-2; no clear D. Trimming cost V 6 bases and J 2 bases, with 10 bases left between them. Germline CDR1 and CDR2: MNHNS and SASEGT. This CDR3 is built from 13 residues.

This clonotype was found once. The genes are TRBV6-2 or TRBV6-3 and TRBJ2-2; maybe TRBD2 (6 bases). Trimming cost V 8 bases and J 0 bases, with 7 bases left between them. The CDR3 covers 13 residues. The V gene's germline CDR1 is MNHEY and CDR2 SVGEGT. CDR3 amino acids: CASGLTNTGELFF. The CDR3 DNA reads TGTGCCAGCGGACTAACGAACACCGGGGAGCTGTTTTTT.

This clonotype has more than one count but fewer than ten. The DNA of the CDR3 is TGTGCCAGCTCACCAATCACGACAGCTGACTATGGCTACACCTTC. Protein: CASSPITTADYGYTF. The chain carries TRBV18 and TRBJ1-2; D possibly corresponds to TRBD1 (5 bases). With 2 bases removed from V and 3 bases from J, the gap between germline ends came to 13 bases. The CDR3 extends over 15 amino acids. CDR1 is KGHSH, CDR2 LQKENI, per germline.

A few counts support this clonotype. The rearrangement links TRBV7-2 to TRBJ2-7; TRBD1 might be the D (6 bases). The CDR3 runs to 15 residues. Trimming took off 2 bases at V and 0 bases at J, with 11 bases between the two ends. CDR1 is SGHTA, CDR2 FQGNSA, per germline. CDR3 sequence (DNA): TGTGCCAGCAGCTTAATCTGGGACAACTCCTACGAGCAGTACTTC. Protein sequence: CASSLIWDNSYEQYF.

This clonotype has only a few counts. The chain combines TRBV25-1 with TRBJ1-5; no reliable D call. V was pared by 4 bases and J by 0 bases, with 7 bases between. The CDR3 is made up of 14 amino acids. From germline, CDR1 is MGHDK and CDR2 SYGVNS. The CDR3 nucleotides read TGTGCCAGCAGTGGGCTCAATAGCAATCAGCCCCAGCATTTT. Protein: CASSGLNSNQPQHF.

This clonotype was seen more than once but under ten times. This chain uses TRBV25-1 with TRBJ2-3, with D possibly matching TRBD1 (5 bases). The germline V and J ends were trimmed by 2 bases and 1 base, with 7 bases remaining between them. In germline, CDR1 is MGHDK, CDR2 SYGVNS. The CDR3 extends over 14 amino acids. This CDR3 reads CASSETTGTDTQYF. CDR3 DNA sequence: TGTGCCAGCAGTGAAACGACAGGCACAGATACGCAGTATTTT.